This TCR beta chain was identified in a study of blood T cells in healthy people across ages (dated by TCRdb to the mid-2010s). Regarding the study in general: In model experiments, template switching captured roughly one uniquely barcoded TCR beta cDNA molecule for every two T cells. To avoid experimental bias, donors of different ages were spread randomly across the sequencing lanes. Using deep sequencing normalized with unique cDNA molecular identifiers, the study measured how TCR beta repertoire diversity changes with age. For two donors (one aged 18 to 30 and one aged 80 or older), the study analyzed two additional independent replicas of 1 million unique cDNA reads from the same blood draw. Donors were grouped into four age groups: young (average about 15 years), middle-aged (roughly 38), aged (around 60) and long-lived (just over 80).

The donors were 40 or so Caucasian individuals from Russia, aged roughly 6 to 100 years, who were systemically healthy. Around 10 milliliters of peripheral blood were collected from each donor into EDTA-treated Vacutainer tubes. Ficoll-Paque density-gradient centrifugation was used to isolate PBMCs, with at least 6 million obtained per sample. Total RNA, at least 6 micrograms per sample, was extracted from PBMCs with Trizol reagent. For every donor, flow cytometry on a PBMC aliquot measured the percentage of naive CD45RAhigh/CD27high T cells. The germline ends are 14 bases apart after V is trimmed by 7 bases and J by 2 bases. As encoded in the germline V gene, CDR1 is MDHEN while CDR2 is SYDVKM. The CDR3 holds 15 amino acids from the cysteine to the phenylalanine. Left in the record is the CDR3 DNA by itself, 45 bases read in frame from the first base. On this clonotype: It has no known antigen specificity. Within one base of it there is no much larger clone, and no base qualities were kept.

Libraries were built with 5' RACE. The sample was run on an Illumina HiSeq 2500. A second about 7 to 11 cycle PCR used a sample-barcoded 5' primer and a J-beta primer mix. Each TCR beta cDNA molecule received a unique molecular identifier from a template-switch 5' adaptor carrying 12 random nucleotides. Each sample yielded at least 3 million CDR3-containing paired-end reads. The Mint cDNA synthesis kit, primed by a TRBC-specific oligonucleotide, was used to synthesize first-strand cDNA from all RNA. Following uracil-DNA glycosylase treatment, a first 18-cycle PCR with universal primers M1SS and BC2_uni_R was performed on all cDNA. The original methods were these. For normalization, 1 million high-quality reads, each with a distinct molecular identifier, were randomly selected from each sample. Instead of being binned into consensus sequences, reads that shared molecular identifiers were thrown out. CDR3 identification, clonotype clustering and error correction used MiTCR with a Q25 quality threshold and the strictest error-elimination algorithm. A nonparametric unseen species model with Euler transformation was used to estimate a lower bound on total TCR beta diversity. TCRdb cleaned the public reads at Q25 with fastp, built clones with MiXCR and kept in-frame beta chains. Duplicate CDR3 protein sequences are folded into a single record with the most common DNA and genes. The V and J calls, along with clone size, are taken from TCRdb and not from the paper's own processing. Present in this sample are about 940,000 distinct CDR3 sequences, around 46% of which were seen just once. The ten largest clones take up around 15% of the sample.

What the work shows at the level of the full study, not this receptor alone: A strong correlation was found between observed TCR beta diversity and the percentage of naive T cells measured by flow cytometry. Because donor CMV infection status was unknown, age-related changes in expanded clonotypes were potentially confounded. Since profiling was done on bulk unsorted PBMCs, naive and antigen-experienced compartments could not be conclusively compared. The long-lived group showed more naive CD4+ T cells, fewer expanded clones and increased TCR diversity than the aged group, suggesting age selection. Estimates of total diversity from one million sequenced T cells were regarded as lower bounds and underestimates. As age increased, observed TCR beta diversity per million T cells dropped in a roughly linear way, and a significant reduction was already evident by age 40.

The sample was blood. The chain couples TRBV28 to TRBJ2-2; 5 matching bases give a weak D call of TRBD2. The clonotype comes from a young man in good health. The bases are TGTGCCAGCAACTACCCGGGATTAAACACCGGGGAGCTGTTTTTT. Its coded protein is CASNYPGLNTGELFF. The entire variable domain, with the stretches around the CDR3 drawn from the reference TRBV28 and TRBJ2-2 proteins, is DVKVTQSSRYLVKRTGEKVFLECVQDMDHENMFWYRQDPGLGLRLIYFSYDVKMKEKGDIPEGYSVSREKKERFSLILESASTNQTSMYLCASNYPGLNTGELFFGEGSRLTVL.